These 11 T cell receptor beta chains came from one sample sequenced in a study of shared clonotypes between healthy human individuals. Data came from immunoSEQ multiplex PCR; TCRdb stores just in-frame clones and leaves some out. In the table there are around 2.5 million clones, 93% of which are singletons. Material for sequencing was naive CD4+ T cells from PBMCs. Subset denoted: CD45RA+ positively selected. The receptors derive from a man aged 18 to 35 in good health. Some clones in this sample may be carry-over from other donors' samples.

The CDR3 here is CSVVGGPEGETQYF. The CDR3 DNA is TGCAGCGTTGTCGGGGGGCCGGAGGGGGAGACCCAGTACTTC. The chain recombines TRBV29-1 with TRBJ2-5; weak D call: TRBD2 (7 bases). Between the trimmed V and J ends, which lost 4 bases and 5 bases, there was a span of 17 bases. Looked up from germline, CDR1 is SQVTM and CDR2 is ANQGSEA. This CDR3 region has 14 residues.

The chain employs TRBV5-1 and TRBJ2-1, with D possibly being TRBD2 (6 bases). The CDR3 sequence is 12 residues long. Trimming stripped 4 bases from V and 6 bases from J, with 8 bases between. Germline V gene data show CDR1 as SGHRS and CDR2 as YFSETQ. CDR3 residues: CASSVTSNEQFF. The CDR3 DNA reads TGCGCCAGCAGCGTGACTAGCAATGAGCAGTTCTTC.

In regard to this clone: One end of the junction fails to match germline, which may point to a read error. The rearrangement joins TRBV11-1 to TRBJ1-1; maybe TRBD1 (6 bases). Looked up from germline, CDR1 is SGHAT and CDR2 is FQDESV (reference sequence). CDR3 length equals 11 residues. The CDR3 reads CASSLATGRNF. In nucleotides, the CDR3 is TGTGCCAGCAGCTTAGCGACAGGCCGGAACTTT.

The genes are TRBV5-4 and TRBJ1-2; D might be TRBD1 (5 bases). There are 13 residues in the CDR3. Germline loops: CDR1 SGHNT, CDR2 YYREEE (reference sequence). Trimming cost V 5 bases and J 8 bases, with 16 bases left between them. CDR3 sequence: CASRKNPWGGYTF. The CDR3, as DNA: TGTGCCAGCAGAAAAAACCCTTGGGGGGGCTACACCTTC.

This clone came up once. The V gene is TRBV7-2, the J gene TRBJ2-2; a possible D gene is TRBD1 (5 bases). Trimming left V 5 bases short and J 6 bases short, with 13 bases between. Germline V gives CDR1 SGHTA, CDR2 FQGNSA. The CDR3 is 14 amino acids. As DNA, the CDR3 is TGTGCCAGCAGCCAACAACAGGTGTCCGGGGAGCTGTTTTTT. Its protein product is CASSQQQVSGELFF.

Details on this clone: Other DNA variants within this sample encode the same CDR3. CDR3 DNA sequence: TGTGCCAGCAGCTCCGGACTGGCCAACAATGAGCAGTTCTTC. This translates into CASSSGLANNEQFF. The chain combines TRBV7-3 with TRBJ2-1; weak D call: TRBD2 (5 bases). The V end was cut by 4 bases, the J end by 5 bases, with 12 bases between. This CDR3 has 14 amino acids. The germline V gene encodes CDR1 SGHTA and CDR2 FQGTGA.

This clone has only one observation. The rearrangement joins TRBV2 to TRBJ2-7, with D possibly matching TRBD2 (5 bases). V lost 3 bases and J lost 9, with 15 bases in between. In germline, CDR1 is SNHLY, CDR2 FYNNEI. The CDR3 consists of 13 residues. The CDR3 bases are TGTGCCAGCAGTGAGTATAGATTCGAGGGGCAGTACTTC. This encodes CASSEYRFEGQYF.

CDR3 residues: CASSYVFGSPLHF. The CDR3 nucleotides are TGTGCCAGCAGTTATGTATTCGGCTCACCCCTCCACTTT. The rearrangement joins TRBV6-5 to TRBJ1-6, with D uncertain. Trimming took 3 bases from V and 10 from J, leaving 10 bases between them. The CDR3 has 13 amino acids. CDR1 and CDR2 (germline): MNHEY, SVGAGI.

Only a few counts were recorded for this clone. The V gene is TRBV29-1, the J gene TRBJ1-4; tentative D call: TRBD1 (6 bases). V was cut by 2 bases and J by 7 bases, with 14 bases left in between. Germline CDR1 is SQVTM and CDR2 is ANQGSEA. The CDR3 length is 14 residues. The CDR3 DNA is TGCAGCGTTGAACAGGGGAGACCTGGTGAAAAACTGTTTTTT. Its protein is CSVEQGRPGEKLFF.

Written as DNA, the CDR3 is TGCGCCAGCAGTGAGTCCAGGGGGCTGGAGACCCAGTACTTC. Translation gives CASSESRGLETQYF. The V gene is TRBV10-1, the J gene TRBJ2-5; 8 bases map to TRBD1. CDR1 is WNHNN and CDR2 is SYGVQD in the germline V gene (reference sequence). The CDR3 is 14 amino acids. V lost 0 bases and J lost 5; bases outside the gene matches: 2.

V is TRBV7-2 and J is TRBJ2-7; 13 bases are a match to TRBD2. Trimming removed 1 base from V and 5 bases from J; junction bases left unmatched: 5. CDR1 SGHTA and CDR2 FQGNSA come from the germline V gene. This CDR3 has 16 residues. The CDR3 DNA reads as TGTGCCAGCAGCTTAGGGACTAGCGGGAGTGTTGACGAGCAGTACTTC. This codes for CASSLGTSGSVDEQYF.